A single sample is the source of the 14 T cell receptor beta chains below, sequenced in a study of blood T cell repertoires in COVID-19. The protocol was immunoSEQ multiplex PCR, while the TCRdb copy is restricted to in-frame clones and leaves out a portion. The sample comprises 85,000 to 100,000 clones, roughly 80% of which are singletons, and around 5.2% rests with the top ten. The specimen sequenced was peripheral blood. The source of these receptors is an elderly man with COVID-19, enrolled during active disease.

The chain employs TRBV18 and TRBJ1-4, with D perhaps TRBD1 (6 bases). The V end lost 2 bases, the J end lost 8 bases, and 9 bases lay between the germline ends. CDR1 and CDR2 from the germline V gene are KGHSH and LQKENI. The CDR3 consists of 13 residues. The CDR3 reads CASSPDRSEKLFF. DNA of the CDR3: TGTGCCAGCTCACCAGACAGGTCGGAAAAACTGTTTTTT.

In this sample, this clone turned up many times. The chain is built from TRBV2 and TRBJ2-7; D is undetermined. Trimming took off 2 bases at V and 0 bases at J, with 5 bases between the two ends. This CDR3 region has 13 residues. Germline V CDR1 and CDR2: SNHLY, FYNNEI. The CDR3 reads CASSEQRSYEQYF. The CDR3 DNA reads TGTGCCAGCAGTGAACAGCGCTCCTACGAGCAGTACTTC. The entire variable domain, with the rest obtained from reference TRBV2 and TRBJ2-7, is as follows: EPEVTQTPSHQVTQMGQEVILRCVPISNHLYFYWYRQILGQKVEFLVSFYNNEISEKSEIFDDQFSVERPDGSNFTLKIRSTKLEDSAMYFCASSEQRSYEQYFGPGTRLTVT.

This chain uses TRBV5-4 with TRBJ2-7, with a tentative D call TRBD1 (6 bases). The CDR3 sequence is 15 residues long. Germline lookup yields CDR1 SGHNT and CDR2 YYREEE (reference sequence). V dropped 4 bases and J dropped 4 bases, with 18 bases sitting between them. Here the CDR3 DNA reads TGTGCCAGCAGCGGGCCGGGACACCTAGGGTACGAGCAGTACTTC. Amino acid sequence: CASSGPGHLGYEQYF.

V and J are TRBV5-4 and TRBJ1-1; 9 bases line up with TRBD1. CDR3 size: 17 residues. Germline trimming cut 0 bases from V and 1 base from J; bases unmatched to any gene: 7. Germline CDR1 reads SGHNT; CDR2 reads YYREEE (reference sequence). CDR3 sequence: CASSLDRGRMRNTEAFF. The CDR3 DNA reads as TGTGCCAGCAGCTTGGACAGGGGGCGCATGAGGAACACTGAAGCTTTCTTT.

The chain links TRBV6-4 to TRBJ2-7; 10 positions match TRBD2. The trim removed 6 bases at V and 0 bases at J, leaving 5 bases unmatched. Per germline, CDR1 MRHNA and CDR2 SNTAGT. The CDR3 length is 15 residues. The DNA for the CDR3 is TGTGCCAGCAGCGTTAGCGGGGGGTCCTCCTACGAGCAGTACTTC. This gives the protein CASSVSGGSSYEQYF.

The rearrangement uses TRBV5-5 and TRBJ2-2; the match to TRBD1 covers 8 bases. V was pared by 6 bases and J by 5 bases, with 3 bases of the junction left unmatched. Germline-derived CDR1 and CDR2 are SGHKS and YYEKEE (reference sequence). This CDR3 contains 13 residues. The CDR3 loop is CASKDRETGELFF. In nucleotides, the CDR3 is TGTGCCAGCAAGGACAGGGAAACCGGGGAGCTGTTTTTT.

The CDR3 loop is CASSVGGIYNEQFF. Here the CDR3 DNA reads TGTGCCAGCAGCGTAGGAGGGATCTACAATGAGCAGTTCTTC. V and J are TRBV9 and TRBJ2-1; the D gene is possibly TRBD2 (5 bases). V lost 0 bases, J lost 3 bases, and 7 bases lay in between. CDR3 size: 14 residues. CDR1 and CDR2 from the germline V gene are SGDLS and YYNGEE.

The CDR3 bases are TGTGCCAGCAGCCAAACTGGTAGAGGGAACACTGAAGCTTTCTTT. This sequence encodes CASSQTGRGNTEAFF. The chain links TRBV3-1 (or the pseudogene TRBV3-2) to TRBJ1-1; no clear D. Germline V gene data show CDR1 as LGHDT and CDR2 as YNNKEL (reference sequence). Trimming shortened V by 2 bases and J by 1 base, and 11 bases separated the two germline ends. The CDR3 covers 15 residues.

The V and J genes are TRBV15 and TRBJ1-5; possible D gene TRBD1, 6 bases. CDR1 and CDR2 (germline): LNHNV, YYDKDF (reference sequence). Trimming cost V 8 bases and J 5 bases, with 19 bases left between them. This CDR3 region has 15 residues. CDR3 in DNA: TGTGCCACCCAATTTGGGGGGGCAGGTTATCAGCCCCAGCATTTT. Translation: CATQFGGAGYQPQHF.

V usage is TRBV2 and J usage is TRBJ1-5; TRBD1 agrees at 8 bases. Trimming at V came to 7 bases and at J to 0 bases, leaving 8 bases not matched to a gene. CDR1 is SNHLY, CDR2 FYNNEI, per germline. This CDR3 has 16 amino acids. The CDR3 DNA is TGTGCCAGCACTAGGAACAGGGGGGCTAGCAATCAGCCCCAGCATTTT. Its protein product is CASTRNRGASNQPQHF.

This chain joins TRBV5-6 and TRBJ1-1; TRBD1 matches 9 bases. V shed 1 base and J 1 base; nucleotides not matched to a gene: 8. Germline V CDR1 and CDR2: SGHDT, YYEEEE. The CDR3 contains 17 residues. The CDR3 region is CASSLKPLDRGNTEAFF. The CDR3 nucleotides are TGTGCCAGCAGCTTGAAACCTTTGGACAGGGGGAACACTGAAGCTTTCTTT.

The rearrangement joins TRBV7-2 to TRBJ2-7; the match to TRBD1 covers 12 bases. This CDR3 is 15 amino acids long. The V and J ends lost 3 bases and 5 bases, in that order; junction bases with no gene match: 5. Germline V gene sequence: CDR1 SGHTA, CDR2 FQGNSA. CDR3 region: CASSLGDRGPHEQYF. The CDR3 coding sequence is TGTGCCAGCAGCTTGGGGGACAGGGGGCCACACGAGCAGTACTTC.

This clone appeared a few times. J is TRBJ2-7 and V is TRBV6-5; 8 bases are shared with TRBD1. Germline assignment: CDR1 MNHEY and CDR2 SVGAGI. V lost 2 bases and J lost 6; bases outside the gene matches: 12. The CDR3 is made up of 16 amino acids. The CDR3 DNA sequence: TGTGCCAGCAGTTACAAGAGACAGGGGCCAGTCGTCGAGCAGTACTTC. This codes for CASSYKRQGPVVEQYF.

The chain employs TRBV25-1 and TRBJ2-3, with D possibly being TRBD2 (5 bases). Germline lookup yields CDR1 MGHDK and CDR2 SYGVNS. The CDR3 spans 14 residues. V lost 1 base to trimming and J lost 3 bases, with 8 bases between them. Here the CDR3 reads CASSEFRGTDTQYF. The CDR3 coding sequence is TGTGCCAGCAGTGAATTTCGGGGAACAGATACGCAGTATTTT.